A single sample gave rise to the 32 T cell receptor beta chains below, sequenced in a study of blood T cells in healthy people across ages. Through a sample-barcoded 5' primer and a J-beta primer mix, a second PCR was run for roughly 7 to 12 cycles. TCRdb analysed the 5' RACE reads with MiXCR anew, one entry per CDR3 protein. The sample gives hundreds of thousands of distinct CDR3 sequences, 40% to 45% of which show up once; around 32% is in the top ten. Source material: blood. The receptors shown here come from a man aged 80 or over in good health.

The CDR3 loop is CSGLPRCGYTF. CDR3 in DNA: TGCAGCGGACTACCGCGTTGTGGCTACACCTTC. This chain connects TRBV29-1 to TRBJ1-2; no clear D. There are 11 residues in the CDR3. With 7 bases removed from V and 7 bases from J, the gap between germline ends came to 13 bases. Germline V lookup: CDR1 SQVTM, CDR2 ANQGSEA.

The sample holds many counts of this clonotype. The rearrangement uses TRBV7-2 and TRBJ2-1; 9 positions match TRBD1. Germline CDR1 and CDR2: SGHTA and FQGNSA. The CDR3 loop spans 15 amino acids. Germline trimming cut 2 bases from V and 9 bases from J; bases unmatched to any gene: 8. The CDR3 loop reads CASSLSPGQGIEQFF. In DNA, the CDR3 is TGTGCCAGCAGCTTATCCCCGGGACAGGGTATTGAGCAGTTCTTC. Together with reference TRBV7-2 and TRBJ2-1, the CDR3 gives the full variable domain: GAGVSQSPSNKVTEKGKDVELRCDPISGHTALYWYRQSLGQGLEFLIYFQGNSAPDKSGLPSDRFSAERTGGSVSTLTIQRTQQEDSAVYLCASSLSPGQGIEQFFGPGTRLTVL.

V gene TRBV6-5 combines with J gene TRBJ2-7; 7 bases agree with TRBD1. This CDR3 is built from 15 residues. The trim removed 6 bases at V and 2 bases at J, leaving 10 bases unmatched. Germline V gene lookup returns CDR1 MNHEY and CDR2 SVGAGI. CDR3 sequence reads: CASSRGQPKTYEQYF. The CDR3 DNA reads TGTGCCAGCAGCCGGGGACAGCCTAAAACCTACGAGCAGTACTTC.

The chain recombines TRBV12-3 or TRBV12-4 with TRBJ1-2, with D maybe TRBD1 (6 bases). This CDR3 spans 14 amino acids. Trimming cost V 5 bases and J 6 bases, with 16 bases left between them. The CDR3 DNA follows: TGTGCCAGCAGTCCCCGAGCAGGGGTTCATGGCTACACCTTC. Its translation is CASSPRAGVHGYTF.

The chain recombines TRBV12-3 or TRBV12-4 with TRBJ2-3, with TRBD2 matching 8 bases. V lost 3 bases, J lost 3 bases, and 8 bases stayed unmatched. This CDR3 is 16 amino acids long. The CDR3 sequence is CASSFSAGGRTDTQYF. The CDR3 DNA reads TGTGCCAGCAGTTTCTCTGCGGGAGGAAGGACAGATACGCAGTATTTT.

V gene TRBV12-3 or TRBV12-4 combines with J gene TRBJ2-3; TRBD2 aligns across 9 bases. V was pared by 8 bases and J by 4 bases, with 7 bases of the junction left unmatched. The CDR3 is 14 amino acids. The CDR3 spells CASGLAGIADTQYF. In DNA form, the CDR3 reads TGTGCCAGCGGTCTAGCGGGGATCGCAGATACGCAGTATTTT.

V is TRBV7-3 and J is TRBJ1-4; TRBD1 might be the D (6 bases). Per germline, CDR1 SGHTA and CDR2 FQGTGA. Trimming pared 5 bases from V and 5 bases from J, leaving 15 bases between. This CDR3 comprises 15 residues. The CDR3 sequence: CASSLSGVRNEKLFF. CDR3 coding DNA: TGTGCCAGCAGCCTCTCAGGGGTGAGGAATGAAAAACTGTTTTTT.

The rearrangement joins TRBV20-1 to TRBJ1-2, with a possible D match to TRBD1 (5 bases). Germline lookup yields CDR1 DFQATT and CDR2 SNEGSKA (reference sequence). CDR3 length equals 14 residues. V was cut by 0 bases and J by 4 bases, with 12 bases left in between. The DNA of the CDR3 is TGCAGTGCTAGAGATGTAGGGGACGGCTATGGCTACACCTTC. Encoded protein: CSARDVGDGYGYTF.

V gene TRBV5-4 combines with J gene TRBJ2-1; 7 bases are shared with TRBD1. CDR3 length: 14 amino acids. V trimming: 5 bases; J trimming: 4 bases; junction bases outside the gene matches: 6. Germline V gives CDR1 SGHNT, CDR2 YYREEE (reference sequence). The chain's CDR3 is CASSAQGVYNEQFF. The CDR3 DNA follows: TGTGCCAGCAGTGCGCAGGGGGTTTACAATGAGCAGTTCTTC.

The rearrangement links TRBV3-1 to TRBJ2-1, with TRBD1 matching 7 bases. This CDR3 is built from 14 residues. Germline V gives CDR1 LGHDT, CDR2 YNNKEL (reference sequence). V shed 6 bases, J shed 10 bases, and the junction held 12 bases outside the gene matches. For the CDR3, the DNA is TGTGCCAGCAGATCGGGACAGTACAAGCGGGAGCAGTTCTTC. Its translation is CASRSGQYKREQFF.

The rearrangement joins TRBV12-3 or TRBV12-4 to TRBJ2-5; 9 positions agree with TRBD1. The DNA end favors TRBJ2-7, so the J call may be wrong. The CDR3 covers 14 residues. In DNA, the CDR3 is TGTGCCAGCAGTTTCGATGGACAGGGGCTCGAGCAGTACTTC. Protein: CASSFDGQGLEQYF.

In DNA, the CDR3 is TGTGCCAGCAGCCATTCGTCGTCACGTAAAAGCACAGATACGCAGTATTTT. Translating gives CASSHSSSRKSTDTQYF. The rearrangement links TRBV3-1 to TRBJ2-3, with D unresolved. This CDR3 region has 17 residues. V lost 3 bases and J lost 0, with 16 bases in between. In germline, CDR1 is LGHDT, CDR2 YNNKEL (reference sequence).

This chain links TRBV18 with TRBJ1-6; tentative D call: TRBD1 (5 bases). V gave up 4 bases and J gave up 0 bases, with 13 bases separating them. This CDR3 region has 17 residues. Germline V gene sequence: CDR1 KGHSH, CDR2 LQKENI. The CDR3 is CASSLVQASSYNSPLHF. CDR3 bases: TGTGCCAGCTCACTTGTACAGGCTAGCTCCTATAATTCACCCCTCCACTTT.

This chain uses TRBV10-2 with TRBJ2-4; possibly TRBD1 or TRBD2 for D (6 bases each). The J call is uncertain, as TRBJ2-7 better fits the DNA end. The CDR3 is 19 amino acids. The germline CDR1 and CDR2 sequences are WSHSY and SAAADI. CDR3 loop: CASSGRGDKGTPGSHEQYF. The CDR3 region has the DNA TGCGCCAGCAGTGGGAGGGGGGACAAGGGGACCCCTGGGTCCCACGAGCAGTACTTC.

V and J are TRBV20-1 and TRBJ2-7, with 11 bases matching TRBD2. This CDR3 has 14 residues. The V and J ends lost 1 base and 9 bases, in that order; junction bases with no gene match: 8. Germline V gene lookup returns CDR1 DFQATT and CDR2 SNEGSKA (reference sequence). The CDR3 DNA is TGCAGTGCTAGAGGGGCTAGCGGGGGGCGAGGGCAGTACTTC. Its protein is CSARGASGGRGQYF.

The chain couples TRBV7-2 to TRBJ2-7; D may be TRBD1 (5 bases). Deletions cut 5 bases from V and 3 bases from J, with 14 bases between. The CDR3 is 14 residues long. Germline V gene lookup returns CDR1 SGHTA and CDR2 FQGNSA. In nucleotides, the CDR3 is TGTGCCAGCAGCGCCGGATGGGGCGGCTACGAGCAGTACTTC. Translating gives CASSAGWGGYEQYF.

This clonotype was detected once. The V gene is TRBV7-9, the J gene TRBJ1-1; D not certain. This CDR3 spans 13 amino acids. V was clipped by 1 base and J by 6 bases, with 9 bases between them. CDR1 SEHNR and CDR2 FQNEAQ come from the germline V gene (reference sequence). The CDR3 nucleotides read TGTGCCAGCAGCTTAGACCACAGCGCTGAAGCTTTCTTT. It codes for CASSLDHSAEAFF. Complete variable domain (other parts from reference TRBV7-9 and TRBJ1-1): DTGVSQNPRHKITKRGQNVTFRCDPISEHNRLYWYRQTLGQGPEFLTYFQNEAQLEKSRLLSDRFSAERPKGSFSTLEIQRTEQGDSAMYLCASSLDHSAEAFFGQGTRLTVV.

The chain employs TRBV4-3 and TRBJ2-5; a possible D gene is TRBD1 (7 bases). The V gene lost 0 bases and the J gene lost 11 bases, with 22 bases spanning the gap. The CDR3 runs 16 residues. CDR1 LGHNA and CDR2 YSLEER come from the germline V gene. As DNA, the CDR3 is TGCGCCAGCAGCCAAGAAGGACAATCCCTCAGGGGGGAGCAGTACTTC. Encoded protein: CASSQEGQSLRGEQYF.

The rearrangement joins TRBV6-5 to TRBJ2-7, with D uncertain. V was clipped by 5 bases and J by 1 base, with 15 bases between them. Germline lookup yields CDR1 MNHEY and CDR2 SVGAGI. This CDR3 spans 15 amino acids. The CDR3 DNA follows: TGTGCCAGCAGTCTCGGACGGACCACTTCCTACGAGCAGTACTTC. Protein product: CASSLGRTTSYEQYF.

For this clonotype: A much larger clone lies one base from this, so it may be a read error. The CDR3 spells CTVVREGWGTEAFF. CDR3 bases: TGCACCGTTGTGCGTGAAGGGTGGGGCACTGAAGCTTTCTTT. This chain connects TRBV29-1 to TRBJ1-1; D not resolved. The CDR3 spans 14 residues. Germline V CDR1 and CDR2: SQVTM, ANQGSEA.

This clonotype was seen more than once but under ten times. The chain recombines TRBV7-9 with TRBJ2-1; 11 positions agree with TRBD2. This CDR3 has 15 amino acids. J gave up 8 bases and V 5 bases, and 8 bases lay outside the gene matches. CDR1 is SEHNR and CDR2 is FQNEAQ in the germline V gene (reference sequence). The CDR3 DNA reads TGTGCCAGCAGCCCTAACCTAGCGGGGGGCTATGAGCAGTTCTTC. Translated, it gives CASSPNLAGGYEQFF.

V is TRBV6-1 and J is TRBJ1-1, with 7 bases lining up with TRBD1. Germline assignment: CDR1 MNHNS and CDR2 SASEGT. This CDR3 spans 14 amino acids. V shed 5 bases, J shed 2 bases, and the junction held 5 bases outside the gene matches. CDR3 protein: CASSKGQYNTEAFF. The DNA for the CDR3 is TGTGCCAGCAGTAAGGGACAGTATAACACTGAAGCTTTCTTT.

This clonotype has just a few counts. The V gene is TRBV7-2, the J gene TRBJ2-7; D not certain. The CDR3 consists of 15 residues. V gave up 6 bases and J gave up 0 bases, with 15 bases separating them. Germline lookup yields CDR1 SGHTA and CDR2 FQGNSA. CDR3 sequence (DNA): TGTGCCAGCAGTAGGTTTGGGCGTAGCTCCTACGAGCAGTACTTC. This encodes CASSRFGRSSYEQYF.

The sample holds one count of this clonotype. The chain employs TRBV15 and TRBJ2-5; D might be TRBD1 or TRBD2, each matching 5 bases. V shed 1 base and J shed 5 bases, with 11 bases lying between them. This CDR3 contains 14 residues. The germline V gene has CDR1 LNHNV and CDR2 YYDKDF (reference sequence). The CDR3 bases are TGTGCCACCAGCAGAGTCCGAGAGGGGGAGACCCAGTACTTC. This sequence encodes CATSRVREGETQYF.

The chain combines TRBV5-6 with TRBJ2-1, with D perhaps TRBD2 (5 bases). Between the trimmed V and J ends, which lost 0 bases and 1 base, there was a span of 14 bases. This CDR3 is 17 amino acids long. In germline, CDR1 is SGHDT, CDR2 YYEEEE. The CDR3 DNA sequence: TGTGCCAGCAGCTTGGATTGGGGAGAGATATCCTACAATGAGCAGTTCTTC. Protein product: CASSLDWGEISYNEQFF.

This clonotype was counted a few times. This could be a read error, since a much larger clone is one nucleotide away. V gene TRBV24-1 combines with J gene TRBJ2-3; 8 bases align to TRBD2. Germline CDR1 and CDR2: KGHDR and SFDVKD. The CDR3 runs to 16 residues. The trim removed 4 bases at V and 6 bases at J, leaving 11 bases unmatched. The CDR3: CATSDNSGAPGDTQYF. DNA of the CDR3: TGTGCCACCAGTGACAATAGCGGGGCACCAGGGGATACGCAGTATTTT.

This clonotype appeared a few times. This sequence joins TRBV6-1 and TRBJ2-7; possible D gene TRBD1, 6 bases. The J call is uncertain, as TRBJ2-5 better fits the DNA end. Germline V CDR1 and CDR2: MNHNS, SASEGT. The CDR3 consists of 13 residues. In nucleotides, the CDR3 is TGTGCCAGCAACGTTCAGGGGAGAGAGACCCAGTACTTC. It yields the protein CASNVQGRETQYF.

The chain uses TRBV3-1 and TRBJ2-1; 8 positions agree with TRBD2. This CDR3 comprises 18 residues. Trimming at V came to 4 bases and at J to 0 bases, leaving 11 bases not matched to a gene. CDR1 is LGHDT and CDR2 is YNNKEL in the germline V gene (reference sequence). The CDR3 coding sequence is TGTGCCAGCAGCCCGAACCCCAGCGGGAGTACCTCCTACAATGAGCAGTTCTTC. Amino acid sequence: CASSPNPSGSTSYNEQFF.

This chain's CDR3 is CASRGTGAYNEQFF. CDR3 in DNA: TGTGCCAGCAGGGGGACAGGAGCCTACAATGAGCAGTTCTTC. This chain joins TRBV6-1 and TRBJ2-1; the match to TRBD1 covers 8 bases. Looked up from germline, CDR1 is MNHNS and CDR2 is SASEGT. Trimming cost V 6 bases and J 2 bases; bases outside gene matches: 3. The CDR3 spans 14 residues.

The sample holds a few counts of this clonotype. The chain recombines TRBV15 with TRBJ2-5; 12 positions match TRBD2. The V segment lost 0 bases and the J segment 0 bases; nucleotides outside the gene matches: 11. The germline CDR1 and CDR2 sequences are LNHNV and YYDKDF (reference sequence). The CDR3 runs 20 residues. In nucleotides, the CDR3 is TGTGCCACCAGCAGAGATCTCCCCGCTAGCGGGAGGGCCGACCAAGAGACCCAGTACTTC. Amino acids: CATSRDLPASGRADQETQYF.

The chain uses TRBV21-1 and TRBJ2-4; the DNA was not used to check the table's D call, TRBD1. TRBV21-1 is a listed pseudogene. The CDR3 runs to 13 residues. As DNA, the CDR3 is TGTGCCAGCAGGGGACAGGGGGCGTGTGAGCAGTACTTC. Its translation is CASRGQGACEQYF.

This chain connects TRBV10-3 to TRBJ2-7; TRBD1 agrees at 8 bases. V gave up 0 bases and J gave up 5 bases; unmatched junction bases: 9. Looked up from germline, CDR1 is ENHRY and CDR2 is SYGVKD. There are 16 residues in the CDR3. This chain's CDR3 is CAISESLLDRDDEQYF. The CDR3 DNA reads as TGTGCCATCAGTGAGTCGCTCCTGGACAGGGACGACGAGCAGTACTTC.